One sample yielded the 12 T cell receptor beta chains listed below, sequenced in a study of blood T cell repertoires in COVID-19. TCRdb's table, derived via immunoSEQ multiplex PCR, lists solely in-frame clones and lacks some. The sample has about 400,000 clones, about 88% seen once. The sequenced material came from PBMCs or T cells enriched from blood (not recorded which). These receptors were collected from a woman aged 30 to 39 who had recovered from COVID-19.

The rearrangement joins TRBV2 to TRBJ2-7; 7 positions match TRBD1. The CDR3 is 13 residues long. The germline gives CDR1 SNHLY, CDR2 FYNNEI. Trimming cost V 6 bases and J 5 bases; bases outside gene matches: 7. The chain's CDR3 is CASRRDSSNEQYF. CDR3 nucleotide sequence: TGTGCCAGCAGACGGGACAGTTCGAACGAGCAGTACTTC.

The chain couples TRBV6-7 to TRBJ1-6; TRBD1 agrees at 9 bases. TRBV6-7 belongs to the ORF category, with a function that is uncertain. The CDR3 consists of 15 residues. J gave up 10 bases and V 7 bases, and 11 bases lay outside the gene matches. The CDR3 DNA reads TGTGCCAGCACTAGGGTGTACAGGGGGCAATCACCCCTCCACTTT. Its protein is CASTRVYRGQSPLHF.

The chain carries TRBV6-4 and TRBJ2-1; D may be TRBD2 (5 bases). Germline V CDR1 and CDR2: MRHNA, SNTAGT. The CDR3 covers 16 residues. Trimming removed 2 bases at V and 3 bases at J, with 14 bases between. This CDR3 reads CASSDRLTRVYNEQFF. DNA for the CDR3: TGTGCCAGCAGTGACAGACTTACTAGGGTCTACAATGAGCAGTTCTTC.

The rearrangement joins TRBV28 to TRBJ2-1; TRBD2 matches at 11 bases. From germline, CDR1 is MDHEN and CDR2 SYDVKM. The CDR3 length is 15 residues. The junction had 5 bases not matched to a gene; V was cut back by 7 bases and J by 3 bases. Here the CDR3 DNA reads TGTGCCAGCACCCTGGGGACTAGCGGCTACAATGAGCAGTTCTTC. It yields the protein CASTLGTSGYNEQFF.

The chain combines TRBV18 with TRBJ2-2; tentative D call: TRBD1 (5 bases). This CDR3 contains 17 residues. From germline, CDR1 is KGHSH and CDR2 LQKENI. V was trimmed by 1 base and J by 4 bases, leaving 16 bases between them. CDR3 sequence reads: CASSPLGRVMSTGELFF. In DNA, the CDR3 is TGTGCCAGCTCACCACTCGGCAGGGTGATGAGCACCGGGGAGCTGTTTTTT.

This chain connects TRBV28 to TRBJ1-2; D perhaps matches TRBD1 (6 bases). CDR3 length equals 14 residues. V lost 7 bases to trimming and J lost 3 bases, with 15 bases between them. Germline-derived CDR1 and CDR2 are MDHEN and SYDVKM. The CDR3 coding sequence is TGTGCCAGCACCCGAGGGGGGGTCTACTATGGCTACACCTTC. This encodes CASTRGGVYYGYTF.

The chain recombines TRBV9 with TRBJ1-6, with 8 bases that match TRBD1. V shed 3 bases and J 9 bases; nucleotides not matched to a gene: 2. CDR3 length equals 13 residues. Germline V CDR1 and CDR2: SGDLS, YYNGEE. DNA for the CDR3: TGTGCCAGCAGCGACGGACAGGGTTCACCCCTCCACTTT. Protein: CASSDGQGSPLHF.

The chain combines TRBV28 with TRBJ1-1; 9 positions agree with TRBD1. Germline CDR1 reads MDHEN; CDR2 reads SYDVKM. V shed 5 bases and J 6 bases; nucleotides not matched to a gene: 4. CDR3 length equals 13 residues. The CDR3 sequence: CASSGQGRAEAFF. CDR3 DNA: TGTGCCAGCAGTGGACAGGGGAGAGCTGAAGCTTTCTTT.

The chain carries TRBV19 and TRBJ1-1; D is ambiguous. This CDR3 comprises 14 residues. Germline V gives CDR1 LNHDA, CDR2 SQIVND (reference sequence). Trimming shortened V by 0 bases and J by 5 bases, and 10 bases separated the two germline ends. The CDR3 sequence: CASSIDLEETEAFF. Here the CDR3 DNA reads TGTGCCAGTAGTATAGATCTAGAGGAGACTGAAGCTTTCTTT.

This clone was recorded only once. The V gene is TRBV6-5, the J gene TRBJ2-5, with 9 bases that match TRBD1. Germline CDR1 is MNHEY and CDR2 is SVGAGI. V lost 2 bases and J lost 1; bases outside the gene matches: 5. The CDR3 has 16 amino acids. CDR3 amino acids: CASSYGTTGGQETQYF. The CDR3 DNA is TGTGCCAGCAGTTACGGGACGACAGGGGGCCAAGAGACCCAGTACTTC.

The V call is TRBV2, the J call TRBJ2-7; the match to TRBD2 covers 11 bases. The CDR3 length is 13 residues. The germline gives CDR1 SNHLY, CDR2 FYNNEI. V gave up 9 bases and J gave up 6 bases; unmatched junction bases: 7. The CDR3 loop is CARGLAGGSEQYF. The CDR3, as DNA: TGTGCCAGGGGCCTAGCGGGAGGCTCCGAGCAGTACTTC.

V and J are TRBV27 and TRBJ1-6; D not certain. The CDR3 runs 14 residues. V was shortened by 3 bases and J by 7 bases, with 10 bases between the two germline ends. The germline V gene encodes CDR1 MNHEY and CDR2 SMNVEV (reference sequence). CDR3 in DNA: TGTGCCAGCAGTTTGAACAGCTTGAATTCACCCCTCCACTTT. It is translated as CASSLNSLNSPLHF.